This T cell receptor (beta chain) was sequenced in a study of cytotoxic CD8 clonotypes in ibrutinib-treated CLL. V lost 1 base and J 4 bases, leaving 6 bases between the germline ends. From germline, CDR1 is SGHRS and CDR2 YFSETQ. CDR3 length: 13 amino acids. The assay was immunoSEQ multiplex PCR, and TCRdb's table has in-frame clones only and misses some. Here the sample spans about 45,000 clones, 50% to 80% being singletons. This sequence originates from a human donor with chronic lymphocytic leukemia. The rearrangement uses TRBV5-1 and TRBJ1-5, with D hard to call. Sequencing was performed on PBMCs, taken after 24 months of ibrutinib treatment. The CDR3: CASSLTTNQPQHF. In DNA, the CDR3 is TGCGCCAGCAGCTTGACCACTAATCAGCCCCAGCATTTT.